This is a list of T cell receptor beta chains from one sample in a study of blood T cell repertoires in COVID-19. This table comes from immunoSEQ multiplex PCR, and its TCRdb copy is limited to in-frame clones, with some not included. The sample includes around 76,000 clones, about three quarters seen only once; the top ten take 25% to 30%. The specimen was peripheral blood. The receptors originated from a woman older than 75 with active or convalescent COVID-19. The CDR3 runs from the conserved cysteine through the conserved F or W. D genes are given only for firm matches. Rows may omit the clone size; those that give it use once, few, many or a size class.

>TRBJ1-3|NA|TRBV5-1|TRBD1
CASSAWTGGQSSGNTIYF
TGCGCCAGCAGCGCCTGGACAGGGGGCCAGAGCTCTGGAAACACCATATATTTT
>TRBJ2-7|NA|TRBV6-2/TRBV6-3|TRBD1
CASSMFGQGSREQYF
TGTGCCAGCAGTATGTTCGGACAGGGATCTCGCGAGCAGTACTTC
>TRBJ1-1|NA|TRBV5-1|NA
CASSLIPGAGDTEAFF
TGCGCCAGCAGCTTGATCCCCGGGGCAGGGGACACTGAAGCTTTCTTT
>TRBJ2-3|NA|TRBV7-2|NA
CASSLGTRSDTQYF
TGTGCCAGCAGCCTAGGGACACGATCAGATACGCAGTATTTT
>TRBJ2-4|NA|TRBV6-5|TRBD2
CASSYAQRGRNIQYF
TGTGCCAGCAGTTACGCCCAGCGGGGACGAAACATTCAGTACTTC
>TRBJ2-7|NA|TRBV30|NA
CAWSLDTLSYEQYF
TGTGCCTGGAGCCTGGACACACTTTCCTACGAGCAGTACTTC
>TRBJ2-1|few|TRBV5-1|NA
CASSVLPGSYNEQFF
TGCGCCAGCAGCGTTCTACCCGGGTCCTACAATGAGCAGTTCTTC
>TRBJ1-1|NA|TRBV4-1|TRBD1
CASSQGRGSTEAFF
TGCGCCAGCAGCCAAGGCAGGGGGAGCACTGAAGCTTTCTTT
>TRBJ2-2|NA|TRBV19|TRBD1
CASTITGVGTGELFF
TGTGCCAGTACTATAACAGGGGTAGGAACCGGGGAGCTGTTTTTT
>TRBJ1-2|many|TRBV6-5|NA
CASSPGQPSYGYTF
TGTGCCAGCAGTCCCGGACAGCCAAGCTATGGCTACACCTTC
>TRBJ1-5|NA|TRBV7-8|NA
CASSLRGQPQHF
TGTGCCAGCAGCTTAAGGGGTCAGCCCCAGCATTTT
>TRBJ2-7|NA|TRBV5-6|TRBD1
CASSVGTGAREQYF
TGTGCCAGCAGCGTTGGGACAGGGGCGCGGGAGCAGTACTTC
>TRBJ2-2|NA|TRBV5-6|TRBD1
CASSLGVTGGPGELFF
TGTGCCAGCAGCTTGGGGGTGACAGGGGGCCCCGGGGAGCTGTTTTTT
>TRBJ1-1|NA|TRBV10-2|NA
CASNTALRLRYEVNTEAFF
TGCGCCAGCAACACGGCGCTGAGGTTACGCTATGAAGTAAACACTGAAGCTTTCTTT
>TRBJ2-1|NA|TRBV7-2|TRBD2
CASSSSGGAYNEQFF
TGTGCCAGCAGCTCTAGCGGGGGGGCGTACAATGAGCAGTTCTTC
>TRBJ1-1|NA|TRBV5-5|NA
CASSLAQAQRRTEAFF
TGTGCCAGCAGCTTGGCCCAGGCCCAAAGAAGGACTGAAGCTTTCTTT
>TRBJ1-1|NA|TRBV11-2|NA
CASSLILGGTEAFF
TGTGCCAGCAGCTTAATTCTCGGGGGGACTGAAGCTTTCTTT
>TRBJ2-1|few|TRBV2|TRBD2
CASSGRGVDNEQFF
TGTGCCAGCAGTGGACGGGGGGTGGACAATGAGCAGTTCTTC
>TRBJ2-7|NA|TRBV10-3|TRBD1
CAISESSGTGPTYEQYF
TGTGCCATCAGTGAGTCCAGTGGGACAGGGCCAACCTACGAGCAGTACTTC
>TRBJ1-4|NA|TRBV4-3|TRBD1
CASSQELGQGAKLFF
TGCGCCAGCAGCCAAGAGTTGGGACAGGGGGCGAAACTGTTTTTT
>TRBJ1-2|NA|TRBV28|TRBD1
CASSPTGGNYGYTF
TGTGCCAGCAGTCCAACAGGGGGCAACTATGGCTACACCTTC
>TRBJ1-5|NA|TRBV6-2/TRBV6-3|NA
CASSWGGDNQPQHF
TGTGCCAGCAGCTGGGGGGGGGACAATCAGCCCCAGCATTTT
>TRBJ2-5|NA|TRBV30|TRBD2
CAWSTSGGTQYF
TGTGCCTGGAGTACCTCGGGAGGGACCCAGTACTTC
>TRBJ2-7|NA|TRBV11-2|TRBD1
CASSLAGTAGGEQYF
TGTGCCAGCAGCTTAGCAGGGACAGCTGGAGGAGAGCAGTACTTC
>TRBJ1-3|NA|TRBV7-8|NA
CASSLVGRADTIYF
TGTGCCAGCAGCTTAGTAGGCAGGGCGGACACCATATATTTT
>TRBJ1-2|NA|TRBV6-5|NA
CASKTEGRGDGYTF
TGTGCCAGCAAGACGGAGGGGAGGGGGGATGGCTACACCTTC
>TRBJ2-5|NA|TRBV20-1|NA
CSGLSLGTQYF
TGCAGTGGACTCTCCCTGGGGACCCAGTACTTC
>TRBJ2-2|NA|TRBV10-1|TRBD1
CATNGTGATGELFF
TGCGCCACCAATGGGACAGGGGCCACCGGGGAGCTGTTTTTT
>TRBJ1-1|NA|TRBV5-6|NA
CASSFGENTEAFF
TGTGCCAGCAGCTTCGGTGAGAACACTGAAGCTTTCTTT
>TRBJ2-7|many|TRBV6-2/TRBV6-3|NA
CASSQAPQSSEQYF
TGTGCCAGCAGCCAAGCCCCACAGTCCTCCGAGCAGTACTTC
>TRBJ1-1|NA|TRBV5-6|NA
CASSLGGIGVMNTEAFF
TGTGCCAGCAGCTTGGGAGGGATTGGCGTAATGAACACTGAAGCTTTCTTT
>TRBJ2-2|NA|TRBV5-1|NA
CASSSDTGYSTGELFF
TGCGCCAGCAGCTCGGATACAGGGTATTCGACCGGGGAGCTGTTTTTT
>TRBJ1-2|NA|TRBV7-9|NA
CASAQGINYGYTF
TGTGCCAGCGCTCAGGGGATTAACTATGGCTACACCTTC
>TRBJ2-3|NA|TRBV29-1|TRBD2
CSEQRGGDTQYF
TGCAGTGAGCAGCGGGGAGGAGATACGCAGTATTTT
>TRBJ1-3|NA|TRBV9|NA
CASSVYSGNTIYF
TGTGCCAGCAGCGTGTATTCTGGAAACACCATATATTTT
>TRBJ1-2|NA|TRBV30|NA
CAWIPPGTLRDYGYTF
TGTGCCTGGATTCCCCCCGGGACACTAAGGGACTATGGCTACACCTTC
>TRBJ2-1|NA|TRBV19|TRBD2
CASSIRGSRDEQFF
TGTGCCAGTAGTATTCGCGGGAGTCGGGATGAGCAGTTCTTC
>TRBJ2-7|few|TRBV10-3|TRBD2
CAISDSRTSGDSYEQYF
TGTGCCATCAGTGACTCCCGGACTAGCGGGGACTCCTACGAGCAGTACTTC
>TRBJ1-1|few|TRBV28|NA
CASSHGLERAFF
TGTGCCAGCAGCCATGGCCTTGAGAGGGCTTTCTTT
>TRBJ1-2|once|TRBV2|NA
CASNLGGDYGYTF
TGTGCCAGCAACCTTGGGGGCGACTATGGCTACACCTTC
>TRBJ1-5|NA|TRBV7-9|NA
CASTNGVGQPQHF
TGTGCCAGCACCAACGGGGTGGGGCAGCCCCAGCATTTT
>TRBJ1-5|NA|TRBV5-8|NA
CASSFSGGGGQPQHF
TGTGCCAGCAGCTTTTCGGGGGGCGGGGGGCAGCCCCAGCATTTT
>TRBJ1-5|NA|TRBV7-9|NA
CASSLDGSYNQPQHF
TGTGCCAGCAGCTTAGATGGTAGCTACAATCAGCCCCAGCATTTT
>TRBJ2-7|NA|TRBV13|NA
CASSVNQGYEQYF
TGTGCCAGCAGCGTAAACCAGGGGTACGAGCAGTACTTC
>TRBJ2-2|NA|TRBV7-3|NA
CASSLINGELFF
TGTGCCAGCAGCTTAATCAACGGGGAGCTGTTTTTT
>TRBJ1-2|NA|TRBV27|NA
CASSFDGGYGYTF
TGTGCCAGCAGTTTCGACGGGGGGTATGGCTACACCTTC
>TRBJ1-5|NA|TRBV6-2/TRBV6-3|NA
CASSSFGGSGNQPQHF
TGTGCCAGCAGTTCATTTGGAGGGTCCGGGAATCAGCCCCAGCATTTT